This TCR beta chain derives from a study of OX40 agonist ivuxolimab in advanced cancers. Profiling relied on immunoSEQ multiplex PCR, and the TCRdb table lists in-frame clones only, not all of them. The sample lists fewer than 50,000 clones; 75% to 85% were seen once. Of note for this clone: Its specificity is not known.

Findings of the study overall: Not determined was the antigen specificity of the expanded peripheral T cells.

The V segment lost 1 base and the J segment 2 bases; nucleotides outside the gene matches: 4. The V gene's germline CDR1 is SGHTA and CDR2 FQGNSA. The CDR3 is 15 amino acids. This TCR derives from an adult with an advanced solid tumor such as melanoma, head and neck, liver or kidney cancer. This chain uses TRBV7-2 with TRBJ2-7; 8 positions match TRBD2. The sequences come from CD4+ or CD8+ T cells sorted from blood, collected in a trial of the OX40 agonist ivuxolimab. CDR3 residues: CASSLETSGPYEQYF. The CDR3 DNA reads TGTGCCAGCAGCTTAGAAACTAGCGGCCCCTACGAGCAGTACTTC.